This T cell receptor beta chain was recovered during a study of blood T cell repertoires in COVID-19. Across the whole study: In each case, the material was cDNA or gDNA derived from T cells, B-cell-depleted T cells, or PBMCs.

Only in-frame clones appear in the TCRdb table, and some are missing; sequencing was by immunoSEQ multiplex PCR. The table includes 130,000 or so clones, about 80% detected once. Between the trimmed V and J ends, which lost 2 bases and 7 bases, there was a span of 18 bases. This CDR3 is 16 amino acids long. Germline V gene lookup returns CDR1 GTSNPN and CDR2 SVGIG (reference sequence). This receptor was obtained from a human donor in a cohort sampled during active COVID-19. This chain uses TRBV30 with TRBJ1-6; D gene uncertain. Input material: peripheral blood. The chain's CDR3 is CAWSPSGSMRNSPLHF. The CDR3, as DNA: TGTGCCTGGAGTCCAAGTGGCAGCATGAGGAATTCACCCCTCCACTTT.